The 20 T cell receptor beta chains below were found in one sample sequenced in a study of cytomegalovirus exposure and HLA in healthy donors. The study ran its PCR with 60 Vbeta and 13 Jbeta primers. Generated by immunoSEQ multiplex PCR, the TCRdb table keeps only in-frame clones and is missing some. This sample has 150,000 to 200,000 clones, with roughly 84% found just once. The specimen was PBMCs. The source is a boy under 18 in good health and CMV-seronegative.

V usage is TRBV10-2 and J usage is TRBJ1-3; no definite D call. The CDR3 totals 15 residues. The V gene's germline CDR1 is WSHSY and CDR2 SAAADI. The V gene lost 4 bases and the J gene lost 2 bases, with 12 bases spanning the gap. The CDR3 protein is CASSAQASPGNTIYF. The CDR3 DNA sequence: TGCGCCAGCAGTGCTCAGGCCTCACCTGGAAACACCATATATTTT.

The CDR3 loop is CASSPSRGQRYYEQYF. The CDR3 bases are TGCGCCAGCAGCCCCTCAAGGGGACAGAGATACTACGAGCAGTACTTC. V and J are TRBV4-1 and TRBJ2-7; 7 positions match TRBD1. CDR1 is MGHRA and CDR2 is YSYEKL in the germline V gene. The length of the CDR3 is 16 residues. V lost 4 bases, J lost 3 bases, and 12 bases stayed unmatched.

The chain carries TRBV2 and TRBJ2-4; D unresolved. CDR3 length equals 10 residues. CDR1 is SNHLY, CDR2 FYNNEI, per germline. Deletions cut 5 bases from V and 8 bases from J, with 4 bases between. The CDR3 sequence: CASSRDIQYF. The CDR3 DNA is TGTGCCAGCAGTCGTGACATTCAGTACTTC.

This clone was counted only a few times. The chain combines TRBV6-1 with TRBJ2-7, with 12 bases identical to TRBD2. V trimming: 7 bases; J trimming: 3 bases; junction bases outside the gene matches: 4. Germline V gives CDR1 MNHNS, CDR2 SASEGT. This CDR3 contains 14 residues. CDR3 in amino acids: CASIKGLAGYEQYF. The CDR3 coding sequence is TGTGCCAGCATTAAGGGACTAGCGGGCTACGAGCAGTACTTC.

The rearrangement links TRBV5-4 to TRBJ2-3; 10 nucleotides align to TRBD2. The CDR3 runs 16 residues. Germline-derived CDR1 and CDR2 are SGHNT and YYREEE (reference sequence). The J segment lost 0 bases and the V segment lost 3 bases, leaving 4 bases of the junction unmatched. The CDR3 sequence is CASSWGAGGSTDTQYF. The CDR3 bases are TGTGCCAGCAGCTGGGGAGCGGGAGGGAGCACAGATACGCAGTATTTT.

The chain employs TRBV6-6 and TRBJ2-7; 7 nucleotides agree with TRBD2. CDR1 is MNHNY and CDR2 is SVGAGI in the germline V gene (reference sequence). The CDR3 extends over 14 amino acids. V was clipped by 4 bases and J by 2 bases; unmatched bases: 5. CDR3 residues: CASSWREGPYEQYF. CDR3 coding DNA: TGTGCCAGCAGTTGGAGGGAGGGCCCCTACGAGCAGTACTTC.

V is TRBV5-5 and J is TRBJ2-1; tentative D call: TRBD2 (6 bases). Trimming cost V 0 bases and J 4 bases, with 11 bases left between them. CDR1 is SGHKS, CDR2 YYEKEE, per germline (reference sequence). CDR3 length: 15 residues. The CDR3: CASSLELANYNEQFF. CDR3 coding DNA: TGTGCCAGCAGCTTGGAGCTAGCGAATTACAATGAGCAGTTCTTC.

This chain links TRBV28 with TRBJ1-3; D might be TRBD1 (5 bases). From germline, CDR1 is MDHEN and CDR2 SYDVKM. This CDR3 is 19 amino acids long. Trimming pared 1 base from V and 5 bases from J, leaving 24 bases between. CDR3 amino acids: CASSLSRARRGLRRNTIYF. DNA for the CDR3: TGTGCCAGCAGTTTATCGAGGGCCCGGAGGGGTTTGAGGAGAAACACCATATATTTT.

V gene TRBV6-5 combines with J gene TRBJ2-2; the match to TRBD1 covers 10 bases. This CDR3 contains 15 residues. Germline CDR1 reads MNHEY; CDR2 reads SVGAGI. The junction had 3 bases not matched to a gene; V was cut back by 5 bases and J by 3 bases. CDR3 loop: CASSPGTGDTGELFF. For the CDR3, the DNA is TGTGCCAGCAGTCCCGGGACAGGGGACACCGGGGAGCTGTTTTTT.

The chain couples TRBV7-8 to TRBJ1-5, with 9 positions matching TRBD1. V dropped 4 bases and J dropped 4; count of bases not matched to a gene: 5. The CDR3 sequence is 15 residues long. CDR1 is SGHVS and CDR2 is FQNEAQ in the germline V gene. Here the CDR3 reads CASSSGTGINQPQHF. The CDR3 nucleotides read TGTGCCAGCAGCTCCGGGACAGGGATAAATCAGCCCCAGCATTTT.

As regards this clone: Germline and junction disagree at one end, which may indicate a read error. The V gene is TRBV13, the J gene TRBJ2-7, with TRBD2 identical over 11 bases. Germline CDR1 reads PRHDT; CDR2 reads FYEKMQ (reference sequence). The CDR3 totals 15 residues. The CDR3 here is CASSRSGGASHEQYF. In DNA, the CDR3 is TGTGCCAGCAGCCGTAGCGGGGGGGCCTCCCACGAGCAGTACTTC.

The chain has TRBV7-9 and TRBJ2-7, with 13 bases that match TRBD2. Germline CDR1 is SEHNR and CDR2 is FQNEAQ (reference sequence). There are 15 residues in the CDR3. Unmatched junction bases numbered 6, after V lost 5 bases and J lost 5 bases. The CDR3 loop is CASSRSGLAGDEQYF. The CDR3, as DNA: TGTGCCAGCAGCCGAAGTGGACTAGCGGGAGACGAGCAGTACTTC.

CDR3 loop: CASSVTSGLYEQYF. The CDR3 coding sequence is TGTGCCAGCAGCGTGACTAGCGGGTTGTACGAGCAGTACTTC. J is TRBJ2-7 and V is TRBV9; 10 nucleotides agree with TRBD2. Losses at the gene ends were 2 bases for V and 4 bases for J; bases not matched to a gene: 3. The CDR3 is made up of 14 amino acids. Germline-derived CDR1 and CDR2 are SGDLS and YYNGEE. Filled out from reference TRBV9 and TRBJ2-7, the complete variable domain reads DSGVTQTPKHLITATGQRVTLRCSPRSGDLSVYWYQQSLDQGLQFLIQYYNGEERAKGNILERFSAQQFPDLHSELNLSSLELGDSALYFCASSVTSGLYEQYFGPGTRLTVT.

V and J are TRBV11-2 and TRBJ1-1, with a possible D match to TRBD1 (6 bases). Germline CDR1 reads SGHAT; CDR2 reads FQNNGV. The CDR3 covers 15 residues. Trimming left V 5 bases short and J 2 bases short, with 15 bases between. CDR3 bases: TGTGCCAGCAGCAAACTTCCAGGGGATAACACTGAAGCTTTCTTT. Residues: CASSKLPGDNTEAFF.

The V call is TRBV18, the J call TRBJ1-1; no firm D call. Deletions cut 3 bases from V and 7 bases from J, with 12 bases between. The germline V gene encodes CDR1 KGHSH and CDR2 LQKENI. The CDR3 is 13 residues long. The chain's CDR3 is CASSPYRGIEAFF. The DNA of the CDR3 is TGTGCCAGCTCACCTTACCGGGGTATTGAAGCTTTCTTT.

The chain has TRBV28 and TRBJ1-2; D might be TRBD1 (6 bases). The germline V and J ends were trimmed by 3 bases and 4 bases, with 9 bases remaining between them. In germline, CDR1 is MDHEN, CDR2 SYDVKM. This CDR3 is 13 amino acids long. The CDR3 DNA sequence: TGTGCCAGCAGTTTTGACAGGCGCTATGGCTACACCTTC. The encoded protein is CASSFDRRYGYTF.

The rearrangement links TRBV30 to TRBJ2-5, with 9 nucleotides matching TRBD1. The ends lost 4 bases at V and 4 bases at J; junction bases unmatched: 4. The CDR3 extends over 13 amino acids. The germline gives CDR1 GTSNPN, CDR2 SVGIG (reference sequence). This chain's CDR3 is CAWTTGGLETQYF. For the CDR3, the DNA is TGTGCCTGGACCACAGGGGGCTTAGAGACCCAGTACTTC.

The chain links TRBV9 to TRBJ2-2; the match to TRBD2 covers 9 bases. There are 16 residues in the CDR3. Germline lookup yields CDR1 SGDLS and CDR2 YYNGEE. With 0 bases clipped from V and 6 bases from J, the junction kept 6 bases outside the gene matches. CDR3 protein: CASSVGASGIPGELFF. In DNA form, the CDR3 reads TGTGCCAGCAGCGTAGGGGCTAGCGGGATCCCCGGGGAGCTGTTTTTT.

This clone occurred once. The rearrangement uses TRBV27 and TRBJ1-6; TRBD1 aligns across 8 bases. The germline V gene encodes CDR1 MNHEY and CDR2 SMNVEV (reference sequence). V shed 6 bases and J 7 bases; nucleotides not matched to a gene: 5. The CDR3 has 14 residues. This chain's CDR3 is CASSLDRANSPLHF. CDR3 nucleotide sequence: TGTGCCAGCAGCCTGGACAGGGCAAATTCACCCCTCCACTTT.

In regard to this clone: Mismatch with germline at one junction end may stem from a read error. The chain joins TRBV6-6 to TRBJ2-7; 8 nucleotides align to TRBD1. Per the germline V gene, CDR1 is MNHNY and CDR2 is SVGAGI (reference sequence). This CDR3 has 14 residues. The CDR3 nucleotides read TGTGCCAGCAACGAGGACAGGGTAGTCTACGAGCAGCACTTC. It specifies CASNEDRVVYEQHF.